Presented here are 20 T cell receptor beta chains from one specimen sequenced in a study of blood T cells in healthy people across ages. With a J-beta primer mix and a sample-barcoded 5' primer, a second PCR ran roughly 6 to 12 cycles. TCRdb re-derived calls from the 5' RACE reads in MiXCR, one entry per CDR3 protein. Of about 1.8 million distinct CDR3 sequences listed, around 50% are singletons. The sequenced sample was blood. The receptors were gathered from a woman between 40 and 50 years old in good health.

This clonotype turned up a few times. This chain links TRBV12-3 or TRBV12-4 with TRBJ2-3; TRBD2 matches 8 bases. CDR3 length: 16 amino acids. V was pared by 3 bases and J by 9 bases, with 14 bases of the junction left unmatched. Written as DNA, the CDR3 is TGTGCCAGCAGTTTGATTAGGACTAGCCAAAGGGGGACGCAGTATTTT. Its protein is CASSLIRTSQRGTQYF.

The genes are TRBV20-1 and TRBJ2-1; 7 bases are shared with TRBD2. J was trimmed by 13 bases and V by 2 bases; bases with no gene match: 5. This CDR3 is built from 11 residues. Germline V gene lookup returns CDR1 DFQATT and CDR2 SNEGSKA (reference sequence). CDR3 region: CSARRSGDQFF. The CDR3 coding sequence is TGCAGTGCTAGACGGAGCGGGGATCAGTTCTTC.

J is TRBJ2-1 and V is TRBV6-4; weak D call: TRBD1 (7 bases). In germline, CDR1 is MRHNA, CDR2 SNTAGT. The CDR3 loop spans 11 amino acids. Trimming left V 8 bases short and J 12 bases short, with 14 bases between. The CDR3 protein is CASGDQGGQFF. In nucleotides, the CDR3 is TGTGCCAGCGGGGATCAGGGGGGGCAGTTCTTC.

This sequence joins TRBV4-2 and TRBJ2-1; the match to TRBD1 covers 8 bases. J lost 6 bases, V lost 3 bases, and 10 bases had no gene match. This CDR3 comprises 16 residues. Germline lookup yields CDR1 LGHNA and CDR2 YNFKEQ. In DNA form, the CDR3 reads TGTGCCAGCAGCCATCCCCAGGGGGCAAGGGGCAATGAGCAGTTCTTC. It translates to CASSHPQGARGNEQFF.

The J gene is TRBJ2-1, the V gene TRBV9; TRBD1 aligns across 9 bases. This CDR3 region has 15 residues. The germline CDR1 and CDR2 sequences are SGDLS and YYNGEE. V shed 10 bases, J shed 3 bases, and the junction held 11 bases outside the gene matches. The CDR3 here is CAQPPGTGNYNEQFF. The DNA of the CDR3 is TGTGCCCAACCCCCCGGGACAGGGAACTACAATGAGCAGTTCTTC. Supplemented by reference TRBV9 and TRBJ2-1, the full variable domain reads DSGVTQTPKHLITATGQRVTLRCSPRSGDLSVYWYQQSLDQGLQFLIQYYNGEERAKGNILERFSAQQFPDLHSELNLSSLELGDSALYFCAQPPGTGNYNEQFFGPGTRLTVL.

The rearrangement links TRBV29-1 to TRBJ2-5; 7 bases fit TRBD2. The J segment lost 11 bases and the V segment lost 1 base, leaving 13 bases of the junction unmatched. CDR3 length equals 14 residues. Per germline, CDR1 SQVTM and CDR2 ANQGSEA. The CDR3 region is CSVEGRNRGDEQYF. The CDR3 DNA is TGCAGCGTTGAAGGTCGTAACCGGGGGGATGAGCAGTACTTC.

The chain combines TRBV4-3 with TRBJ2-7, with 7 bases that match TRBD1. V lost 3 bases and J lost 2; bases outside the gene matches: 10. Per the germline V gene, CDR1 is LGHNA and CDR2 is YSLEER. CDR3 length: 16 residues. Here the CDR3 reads CASSQETGAGTYEQYF. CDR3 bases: TGCGCCAGCAGCCAGGAAACAGGGGCTGGGACCTACGAGCAGTACTTC.

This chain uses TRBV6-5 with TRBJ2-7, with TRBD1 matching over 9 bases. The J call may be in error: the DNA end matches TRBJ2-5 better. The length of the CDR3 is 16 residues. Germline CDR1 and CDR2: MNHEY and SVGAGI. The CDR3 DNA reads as TGTGCCAGCAGTTACTCAGGGACAGGGCTTTCGGAGACCCAGTACTTC. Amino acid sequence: CASSYSGTGLSETQYF.

Here the CDR3 reads CSVEVPKAVTEAFF. The CDR3 DNA follows: TGCAGCGTTGAAGTGCCAAAGGCCGTAACAGAAGCTTTCTTT. The genes are TRBV29-1 and TRBJ1-1; the D is unclear. The CDR3 has 14 residues. Germline V CDR1 and CDR2: SQVTM, ANQGSEA. V lost 1 base, J lost 8 bases, and 17 bases lay in between.

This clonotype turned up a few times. In nucleotides, the CDR3 is TGCAGCGCCGGGAATAGCAATCAGCCCCAGCATTTT. Its protein product is CSAGNSNQPQHF. The V call is TRBV20-1, the J call TRBJ1-5; D is unresolved. Germline CDR1 reads DFQATT; CDR2 reads SNEGSKA (reference sequence). The CDR3 extends over 12 amino acids.

CDR3 bases: TGCGCCAGCAGCCGCGGGGGGACTAGCAATGTCGACGAGCAGTACTTC. Protein sequence: CASSRGGTSNVDEQYF. The chain employs TRBV5-1 and TRBJ2-7; 9 bases align to TRBD2. Germline trimming cut 4 bases from V and 5 bases from J; bases unmatched to any gene: 13. The CDR3 runs to 16 residues. Per the germline V gene, CDR1 is SGHRS and CDR2 is YFSETQ.

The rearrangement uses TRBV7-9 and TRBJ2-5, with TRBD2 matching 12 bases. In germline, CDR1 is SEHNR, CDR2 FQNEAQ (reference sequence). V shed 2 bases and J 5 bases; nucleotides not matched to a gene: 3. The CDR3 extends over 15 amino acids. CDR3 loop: CASSLRLAGDETQYF. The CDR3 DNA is TGTGCCAGCAGCTTACGACTAGCGGGAGATGAGACCCAGTACTTC.

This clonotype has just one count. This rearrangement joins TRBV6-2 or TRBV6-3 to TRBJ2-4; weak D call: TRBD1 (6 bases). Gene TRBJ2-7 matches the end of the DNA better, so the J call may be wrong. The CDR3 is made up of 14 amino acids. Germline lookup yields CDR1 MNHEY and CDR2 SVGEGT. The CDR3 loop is CASRTAGTSYEQYF. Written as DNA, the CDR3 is TGTGCCAGCAGAACTGCCGGGACATCCTACGAGCAGTACTTC.

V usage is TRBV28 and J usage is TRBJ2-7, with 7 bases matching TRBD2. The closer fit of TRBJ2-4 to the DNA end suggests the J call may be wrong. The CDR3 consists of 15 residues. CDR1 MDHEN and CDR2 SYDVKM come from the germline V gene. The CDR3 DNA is TGTGCCAGCAGGACCAGGGAGGAGGGGAGGGACATTCAGTACTTC. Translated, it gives CASRTREEGRDIQYF.

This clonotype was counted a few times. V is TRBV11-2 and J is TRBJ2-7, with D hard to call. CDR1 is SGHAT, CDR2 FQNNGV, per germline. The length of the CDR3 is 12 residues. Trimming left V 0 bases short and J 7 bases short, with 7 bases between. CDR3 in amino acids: CASSLDIREQYF. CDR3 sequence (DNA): TGTGCCAGCAGCTTAGATATTCGGGAGCAGTACTTC.

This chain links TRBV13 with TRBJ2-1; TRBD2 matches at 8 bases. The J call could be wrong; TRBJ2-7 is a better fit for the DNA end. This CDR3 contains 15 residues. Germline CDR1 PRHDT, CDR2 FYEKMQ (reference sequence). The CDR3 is CASSFGGDFYNEQYF. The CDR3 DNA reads TGTGCCAGCAGCTTCGGGGGGGATTTCTACAATGAGCAGTACTTC.

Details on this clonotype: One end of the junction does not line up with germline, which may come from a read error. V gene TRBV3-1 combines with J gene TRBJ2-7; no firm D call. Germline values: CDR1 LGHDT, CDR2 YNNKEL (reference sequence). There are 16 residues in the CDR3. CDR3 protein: CASSPKTTASSYGQYF. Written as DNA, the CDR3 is TGTGCCAGCAGCCCAAAAACCACGGCCTCCTCCTACGGGCAGTACTTC.

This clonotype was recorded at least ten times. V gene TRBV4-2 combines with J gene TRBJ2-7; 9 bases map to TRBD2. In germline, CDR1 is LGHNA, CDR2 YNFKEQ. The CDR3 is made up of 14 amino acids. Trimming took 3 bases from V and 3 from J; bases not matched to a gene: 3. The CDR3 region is CASSQASGNYEQYF. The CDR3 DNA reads TGTGCCAGCAGCCAGGCTAGCGGGAACTACGAGCAGTACTTC.

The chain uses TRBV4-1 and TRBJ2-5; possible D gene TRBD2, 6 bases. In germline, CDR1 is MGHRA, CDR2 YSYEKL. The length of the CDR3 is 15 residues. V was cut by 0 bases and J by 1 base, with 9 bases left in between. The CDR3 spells CASSQDAGPQETQYF. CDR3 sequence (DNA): TGCGCCAGCAGCCAAGATGCGGGACCCCAAGAGACCCAGTACTTC.

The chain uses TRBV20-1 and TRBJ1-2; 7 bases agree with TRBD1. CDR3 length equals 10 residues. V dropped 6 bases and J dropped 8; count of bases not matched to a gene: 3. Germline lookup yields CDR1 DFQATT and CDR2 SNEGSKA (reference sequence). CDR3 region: CSAGDRGYTF. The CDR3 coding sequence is TGCAGTGCGGGGGACAGAGGCTACACCTTC.